The 25 T cell receptor beta chains presented below share a single source sample, sequenced in a study of T cell changes during pregnancy in multiple sclerosis. Method: immunoSEQ multiplex PCR; TCRdb's copy keeps in-frame clones and lacks some. Altogether under 130,000 clones are present, roughly nine tenths being singletons, with the ten largest covering about 3%. This material consisted of peripheral blood, taken after pregnancy. All receptors come from a female donor with multiple sclerosis, enrolled in a pregnancy study.

The rearrangement links TRBV5-1 to TRBJ2-1; TRBD1 matches at 10 bases. Trimming at V came to 3 bases and at J to 5 bases, leaving 2 bases not matched to a gene. This CDR3 contains 14 residues. Germline CDR1 is SGHRS and CDR2 is YFSETQ. CDR3 loop: CASSWGQGNNEQFF. DNA of the CDR3: TGCGCCAGCAGCTGGGGACAGGGGAACAATGAGCAGTTCTTC.

The CDR3 bases are TGTGCCAGCCGATTCGGTCTCAATCAGCCCCAGCATTTT. Its protein product is CASRFGLNQPQHF. The rearrangement joins TRBV7-2 to TRBJ1-5; D ambiguous. Germline CDR1 SGHTA, CDR2 FQGNSA. V lost 8 bases to trimming and J lost 3 bases, with 11 bases between them. This CDR3 is built from 13 residues.

The chain carries TRBV4-1 and TRBJ1-3; 8 bases are shared with TRBD1. Trimming removed 0 bases from V and 2 bases from J; junction bases left unmatched: 12. This CDR3 is 19 amino acids long. Germline lookup yields CDR1 MGHRA and CDR2 YSYEKL. CDR3 amino acids: CASSQDRDRIGMPGNTIYF. CDR3 DNA: TGCGCCAGCAGCCAAGACCGGGACAGGATAGGAATGCCTGGAAACACCATATATTTT.

The chain is built from TRBV27 and TRBJ2-3, with 8 bases matching TRBD2. Unmatched junction bases numbered 15, after V lost 1 base and J lost 9 bases. The CDR3 has 17 amino acids. From germline, CDR1 is MNHEY and CDR2 SMNVEV (reference sequence). CDR3 loop: CASSLLFEEPSGGTQYF. CDR3 nucleotide sequence: TGTGCCAGCAGTTTATTGTTCGAAGAACCTTCGGGAGGGACGCAGTATTTT.

This chain links TRBV20-1 with TRBJ2-1; a possible D gene is TRBD2 (6 bases). Trimming pared 2 bases from V and 13 bases from J, leaving 12 bases between. This CDR3 contains 11 residues. CDR1 and CDR2 (germline): DFQATT, SNEGSKA (reference sequence). Here the CDR3 reads CSARWRAGQFF. The CDR3 region has the DNA TGCAGTGCTAGATGGAGGGCGGGACAGTTCTTC.

J is TRBJ1-1 and V is TRBV19; possibly TRBD1 for D (6 bases). The CDR3 length is 14 residues. Germline CDR1 LNHDA, CDR2 SQIVND (reference sequence). Trimming removed 3 bases at V and 4 bases at J, with 12 bases between. The CDR3 region is CASSISGETTEAFF. Here the CDR3 DNA reads TGTGCCAGTAGTATTTCAGGGGAGACCACTGAAGCTTTCTTT.

The chain links TRBV29-1 to TRBJ1-1; D unresolved. CDR1 SQVTM and CDR2 ANQGSEA come from the germline V gene. The CDR3 contains 11 residues. CDR3 DNA sequence: TGCAGTGCCGGTCCGAACACTGAAGCTTTCTTT. Protein product: CSAGPNTEAFF.

Concerning this clone: An end of the junction differs from the germline gene, which may be a read error. The chain carries TRBV7-6 and TRBJ2-7, with D possibly matching TRBD2 (8 bases). CDR3 length equals 16 residues. Germline-derived CDR1 and CDR2 are SGHVS and FNYEAQ. In DNA form, the CDR3 reads TGTGCCAGCAGCCCGAGGGGGCGGGGGGCTTCCTCCGAGCAGTACTTC. This sequence encodes CASSPRGRGASSEQYF.

The chain combines TRBV6-5 with TRBJ1-2, with D perhaps TRBD1 (6 bases). CDR1 and CDR2 (germline): MNHEY, SVGAGI. V was clipped by 5 bases and J by 7 bases, with 20 bases between them. This CDR3 has 15 residues. The CDR3 region has the DNA TGTGCCAGCAGTGCGATGCGGGGGATACAGGGTGGCTACACCTTC. Translating gives CASSAMRGIQGGYTF.

This chain links TRBV30 with TRBJ2-7; perhaps TRBD1 as D (6 bases). V lost 3 bases, J lost 2 bases, and 14 bases lay in between. This CDR3 spans 14 amino acids. The germline V gene has CDR1 GTSNPN and CDR2 SVGIG (reference sequence). The CDR3 nucleotides are TGTGCCTGGAGCCCCGGGACACCTACCTACGAGCAGTACTTC. The encoded protein is CAWSPGTPTYEQYF.

This chain connects TRBV6-1 to TRBJ1-1; D perhaps matches TRBD1 (5 bases). The CDR3 contains 12 residues. Per the germline V gene, CDR1 is MNHNS and CDR2 is SASEGT. V was trimmed by 8 bases and J by 1 base, leaving 8 bases between them. Here the CDR3 reads CASDQGNTEAFF. As DNA, the CDR3 is TGTGCCAGCGACCAGGGGAACACTGAAGCTTTCTTT.

This clone was found once. The rearrangement uses TRBV29-1 and TRBJ2-7, with 8 bases that match TRBD2. Germline CDR1 SQVTM, CDR2 ANQGSEA. The CDR3 length is 13 residues. Losses at the gene ends were 6 bases for V and 2 bases for J; bases not matched to a gene: 6. The CDR3 sequence is CSVRGGETYEQYF. The CDR3 bases are TGCAGCGTCCGGGGGGGGGAAACCTACGAGCAGTACTTC.

The chain has TRBV25-1 and TRBJ1-4; tentatively, D is TRBD1 (5 bases). Trimming stripped 3 bases from V and 3 bases from J, with 17 bases between. CDR1 MGHDK and CDR2 SYGVNS come from the germline V gene. CDR3 length: 17 residues. CDR3 sequence (DNA): TGTGCCAGCAGTGAGTCGGGGGGTCCCAGGGCTAATGAAAAACTGTTTTTT. Translation: CASSESGGPRANEKLFF.

The chain is built from TRBV28 and TRBJ1-5, with unresolved D. Germline CDR1 reads MDHEN; CDR2 reads SYDVKM. The CDR3 sequence is 14 residues long. Trimming took 5 bases from V and 2 from J, leaving 10 bases between them. CDR3 protein: CASSPWLGNQPQHF. CDR3 nucleotides: TGTGCCAGCAGTCCCTGGTTAGGCAATCAGCCCCAGCATTTT.

The V gene is TRBV5-8, the J gene TRBJ2-5; D is possibly TRBD1 (6 bases). With 5 bases removed from V and 9 bases from J, the gap between germline ends came to 23 bases. Germline assignment: CDR1 SGHTS and CDR2 YDEGEE. This CDR3 is 15 amino acids long. CDR3 nucleotide sequence: TGTGCCAGCAGGGGGGCAGGGTACCAAACTTGGTCCCAGTACTTC. Translated, it gives CASRGAGYQTWSQYF.

The chain carries TRBV2 and TRBJ2-2, with D maybe TRBD1 (5 bases). Germline V gene sequence: CDR1 SNHLY, CDR2 FYNNEI. Trimming stripped 1 base from V and 0 bases from J, with 6 bases between. The CDR3 has 15 amino acids. The chain's CDR3 is CASSEDRTNTGELFF. The DNA for the CDR3 is TGTGCCAGCAGTGAAGACAGGACGAACACCGGGGAGCTGTTTTTT.

The chain carries TRBV11-2 and TRBJ2-6, with D tentatively TRBD1 (5 bases). The length of the CDR3 is 13 residues. Germline CDR1 SGHAT, CDR2 FQNNGV. V lost 4 bases and J 10 bases, leaving 11 bases between the germline ends. CDR3 in DNA: TGTGCCAGCAGCTCAGGGTGGATTAACGTCCTGACTTTC. It specifies CASSSGWINVLTF.

CDR3 sequence (DNA): TGTGCCTGGGGACTTTATGACACTGAAGCTTTCTTT. The encoded protein is CAWGLYDTEAFF. The chain carries TRBV30 and TRBJ1-1; D gene uncertain. The germline V gene encodes CDR1 GTSNPN and CDR2 SVGIG (reference sequence). Trimming shortened V by 5 bases and J by 3 bases, and 10 bases separated the two germline ends. This CDR3 region has 12 residues. The whole variable domain, filled in from reference TRBV30 and TRBJ1-1, reads SQTIHQWPATLVQPVGSPLSLECTVEGTSNPNLYWYRQAAGRGLQLLFYSVGIGQISSEVPQNLSASRPQDRQFILSSKKLLLSDSGFYLCAWGLYDTEAFFGQGTRLTVV.

V usage is TRBV10-2 and J usage is TRBJ2-3, with 11 positions matching TRBD2. The J segment lost 1 base and the V segment lost 8 bases, leaving 8 bases of the junction unmatched. CDR1 and CDR2 from the germline V gene are WSHSY and SAAADI. The length of the CDR3 is 16 residues. CDR3 sequence reads: CASATSGGHGTDTQYF. The CDR3 DNA reads TGCGCCAGCGCAACTAGCGGGGGCCATGGCACAGATACGCAGTATTTT.

This clone was observed a single time. The chain carries TRBV16 and TRBJ2-3; TRBD1 matches 7 bases. The CDR3 loop spans 14 amino acids. With 2 bases clipped from V and 1 base from J, the junction kept 0 bases outside the gene matches. Germline V gene lookup returns CDR1 KGHSY and CDR2 FQNENV. Here the CDR3 DNA reads TGTGCCAGCAGCCAACAGGGGGGCACAGATACGCAGTATTTT. It codes for CASSQQGGTDTQYF.

V is TRBV18 and J is TRBJ2-2, with a possible D match to TRBD1 (6 bases). The V end was cut by 7 bases, the J end by 0 bases, with 12 bases between. This CDR3 is 15 amino acids long. CDR1 and CDR2 (germline): KGHSH, LQKENI. DNA of the CDR3: TGTGCCAGCTTGTTGGGGGCGCCGAACACCGGGGAGCTGTTTTTT. Protein: CASLLGAPNTGELFF.

The chain combines TRBV6-6 with TRBJ2-6; D gene uncertain. Germline V gene lookup returns CDR1 MNHNY and CDR2 SVGAGI (reference sequence). CDR3 length equals 16 residues. Trimming removed 4 bases at V and 2 bases at J, with 12 bases between. The CDR3: CASSSDLTTGANVLTF. CDR3 coding DNA: TGTGCCAGCAGTTCTGACCTGACAACTGGGGCCAACGTCCTGACTTTC.

The genes are TRBV5-4 and TRBJ2-7, with TRBD1 matching 12 bases. V trimming: 2 bases; J trimming: 6 bases; junction bases outside the gene matches: 3. CDR1 SGHNT and CDR2 YYREEE come from the germline V gene (reference sequence). The CDR3 extends over 14 amino acids. CDR3 DNA sequence: TGTGCCAGCAGCTTCGGGACAGGGGGCGTCGAGCAGTACTTC. This gives the protein CASSFGTGGVEQYF.

V gene TRBV7-9 combines with J gene TRBJ1-2, with no clear D. V was shortened by 4 bases and J by 2 bases, with 17 bases between the two germline ends. Germline CDR1 SEHNR, CDR2 FQNEAQ (reference sequence). This CDR3 contains 16 residues. CDR3 protein: CASSSRLVSSNYGYTF. In nucleotides, the CDR3 is TGTGCCAGCAGCTCCAGACTTGTGTCCTCGAACTATGGCTACACCTTC. Full variable domain (remainder filled in from reference TRBV7-9 and TRBJ1-2): DTGVSQNPRHKITKRGQNVTFRCDPISEHNRLYWYRQTLGQGPEFLTYFQNEAQLEKSRLLSDRFSAERPKGSFSTLEIQRTEQGDSAMYLCASSSRLVSSNYGYTFGSGTRLTVV.

V is TRBV5-1 and J is TRBJ2-1, with D possibly matching TRBD1 (6 bases). The length of the CDR3 is 17 residues. In germline, CDR1 is SGHRS, CDR2 YFSETQ. Trimming cost V 6 bases and J 7 bases, with 26 bases left between them. CDR3 in amino acids: CASTMQLFQGSENEQFF. CDR3 bases: TGCGCCAGCACCATGCAACTCTTCCAGGGGAGCGAAAATGAGCAGTTCTTC. The whole variable domain, remainder taken from reference TRBV5-1 and TRBJ2-1, is KAGVTQTPRYLIKTRGQQVTLSCSPISGHRSVSWYQQTPGQGLQFLFEYFSETQRNKGNFPGRFSGRQFSNSRSEMNVSTLELGDSALYLCASTMQLFQGSENEQFFGPGTRLTVL.